The entry that follows covers one T cell receptor (beta chain) sequence. Its antigen remains unidentified. Autoimmune disease history or systemic immunosuppression disqualified patients. This table comes from immunoSEQ multiplex PCR, and its TCRdb copy is limited to in-frame clones, with some not included. The repertoire has about 18,000 clones, approximately 83% of them found once; the top ten carry 60% to 65%. CDR1 is MNHNY, CDR2 SVGAGI, per germline (reference sequence). CDR3 length: 12 residues. V shed 4 bases and J shed 12 bases, with 12 bases lying between them. This sample was taken from a study of OX40 agonist ivuxolimab in advanced cancers. Overall study context: Intravenous ivuxolimab was administered to patients every 2 weeks at 0.01 to 10 mg/kg. Overall study results and limits: Some patients without response likewise showed low normalized clonal expansion. Among the least clonally expanded were partial responders at 0.1-3.0 mg/kg.

The sample in question was CD4+ or CD8+ T cells sorted from blood, obtained in a trial of the OX40 agonist ivuxolimab. The clonotype comes from an adult with an advanced solid tumor such as melanoma, head and neck, liver or kidney cancer. The V and J genes are TRBV6-6 and TRBJ1-4, with D maybe TRBD1 (5 bases). Here the CDR3 DNA reads TGTGCCAGCAGTTGGGTAGGGGAGGAACTGTTTTTT. Translated: CASSWVGEELFF.